The present entry profiles one T cell receptor (beta chain) with its context. Its antigen remains unknown. CDR1 SGHTA and CDR2 FQGNSA come from the germline V gene. The CDR3 has 14 amino acids. V dropped 5 bases and J dropped 7 bases, with 14 bases sitting between them. The data were obtained in a study of T-cell memory formation after mild COVID-19. Notes on the study in general: Clones contracting day 15 to 85 were balanced CD4/CD8; later expanders leaned CD4+. Memory cells collected pre-infection included some clones that later responded, suggesting cross-reactive memory joined.

MiXCR was run by TCRdb on the 5' RACE reads, yielding one entry per CDR3 protein. Of 250,000 to 350,000 distinct CDR3 sequences in the sample, roughly 21% were seen once. This clonotype was obtained from a man between 18 and 29 years old who had mild COVID-19 (a few samples of this study predate the infection). Cell type and time point are not known. Material: PBMCs or a T cell subset sorted from them (not recorded which). J is TRBJ2-2 and V is TRBV7-2; TRBD2 might be the D (5 bases). CDR3 in DNA: TGTGCCAGCAGCCAGGTCGGCGGAGGCGGGGAGCTGTTTTTT. Residues: CASSQVGGGGELFF.